A selection of T cell receptor beta chains follows, all from one sample in a study of tumor-infiltrating lymphocytes in primary liver carcinoma. One entry per CDR3 protein results from TCRdb running MiXCR on the multiplex PCR reads. There are 80,000 or so distinct CDR3 sequences in the sample; about two thirds occur only once, and roughly 15% lies in the top ten. Source material: liver tumor tissue from sampling region 4. Source of these receptors: a woman aged 55-69 years with primary liver carcinoma and hepatitis B virus infection. CDR3s include the opening cysteine and the closing phenylalanine or tryptophan. Each record gives: CDR3 protein, CDR3 DNA, clone size, V gene, J gene, D gene. A D gene is named only where the DNA matches it firmly. Expanded clones get a size class; other rows say once, few or many, or leave the size out.

CVNSPRTGDSNQPQHF	TGCGTCAACAGCCCTCGGACAGGGGATAGCAATCAGCCCCAGCATTTT	.	TRBV4-1	TRBJ1-5	TRBD1
CASSLESGEVWEQYF	TGTGCCAGCAGCTTAGAATCGGGCGAGGTATGGGAGCAGTACTTC	.	TRBV11-3	TRBJ2-7	.
CASSRTAYGYTF	TGTGCCAGCAGTCGGACAGCTTATGGCTACACCTTC	many	TRBV7-9	TRBJ1-2	.
CASSSQGGTGEQFF	TGTGCTAGCAGCTCCCAGGGGGGGACCGGGGAGCAGTTTTTT	.	TRBV7-7	TRBJ2-2	.
CASNPRPVRQGAGQPQHF	TGTGCCAGCAATCCCAGACCCGTAAGACAGGGGGCTGGGCAGCCCCAGCATTTT	.	TRBV6-5	TRBJ1-5	TRBD1
CASSPRGGATTYNEQFF	TGTGCCAGCAGCCCTCGAGGGGGCGCCACAACCTACAATGAGCAGTTCTTC	few	TRBV9	TRBJ2-1	TRBD1
CSAIAQGGSKYEQYF	TGCAGTGCTATAGCCCAAGGGGGCTCTAAATACGAGCAGTACTTC	.	TRBV20-1	TRBJ2-7	TRBD1
CSADRRGPSYEQYF	TGCAGCGCCGACCGCAGGGGACCCTCCTACGAGCAGTACTTC	few	TRBV29-1	TRBJ2-7	.
CASSLGLAGGAGANVPTF	TGTGCTAGTAGCTTGGGCCTAGCGGGAGGAGCTGGGGCCAACGTCCCGACTTTC	.	TRBV5-4	TRBJ2-6	TRBD2
CASSLGGLMYTTDTQYF	TGTGCCAGTAGCTTAGGGGGACTAATGTACACGACAGATACGCAGTATTTT	.	TRBV11-2	TRBJ2-3	.
CASSSTPTGGYEQCF	TGTGCCAGCAGTTCGACCCCGACAGGGGGCTACGAGCAGTGCTTC	.	TRBV6-2/TRBV6-3	TRBJ2-7	TRBD1
CISSYSASGTDTQYF	TGTATCAGCAGTTATTCGGCTAGCGGCACAGATACGCAGTATTTT	.	TRBV6-5	TRBJ2-3	.
CASSPDSLGRNTIYF	TGTGCAAGCAGCCCGGACAGTTTAGGTCGGAACACCATATATTTT	.	TRBV12-3/TRBV12-4	TRBJ1-3	.
CASNFGLMEFF	TGTGCCAGCAATTTTGGGCTTATGGAGTTCTTC	.	TRBV28	TRBJ2-1	.
CAISGTGTSTSPTNEKLFF	TGTGCCATCAGTGGAACAGGGACGAGCACCTCACCAACTAATGAAAAACTGTTTTTT	.	TRBV10-3	TRBJ1-4	.
CSIEGPTGPIETQYF	TGCAGCATTGAAGGTCCGACAGGGCCCATTGAGACCCAGTACTTC	.	TRBV29-1	TRBJ2-5	TRBD1
CASGPRVRASRHNEQFF	TGTGCCAGCGGGCCCCGGGTTCGAGCGAGTCGCCACAATGAGCAGTTCTTC	.	TRBV6-5	TRBJ2-1	.
CASSPGQGKGYEQYF	TGTGCCAGCAGCCCTGGACAGGGGAAGGGCTACGAGCAGTACTTC	many	TRBV7-9	TRBJ2-7	TRBD1
CASSDHTTGELFF	TGCGCCAGCAGTGACCATACAACCGGGGAGCTGTTTTTT	.	TRBV10-2	TRBJ2-2	.
CSVQRAFQETQYF	TGCAGCGTCCAAAGGGCCTTCCAAGAGACCCAGTACTTC	many	TRBV29-1	TRBJ2-5	.
CASSIQMLYNEQFF	TGTGCCAGTAGTATTCAAATGCTTTACAATGAGCAGTTCTTC	.	TRBV19	TRBJ2-1	.
CASIFGQGIPYEQYF	TGTGCCAGCATCTTTGGACAGGGCATCCCCTACGAGCAGTACTTC	few	TRBV12-3/TRBV12-4	TRBJ2-7	TRBD1
CANSLRGGMDTQHF	TGTGCCAACAGTTTACGAGGGGGCATGGATACCCAGCACTTC	.	TRBV12-3/TRBV12-4	TRBJ2-5	TRBD1
CASSGAETQYF	TGTGCCAGCAGCGGTGCAGAGACCCAGTACTTC	.	TRBV6-2/TRBV6-3	TRBJ2-5	.
CASTLFLEQGRFDQPQHF	TGTGCCAGCACCTTATTCTTAGAACAGGGAAGGTTTGATCAGCCCCAGCATTTT	many	TRBV12-3/TRBV12-4	TRBJ1-5	.
CSAFGTHTFNEQFF	TGCAGTGCTTTCGGAACCCACACCTTCAATGAGCAGTTCTTC	few	TRBV20-1	TRBJ2-1	.
CASSIISRAEAFF	TGTGCCAGCAGCATCATCTCGAGGGCTGAAGCTTTCTTT	.	TRBV7-8	TRBJ1-1	.
CASSLAGDTYEQYF	TGTGCCAGCAGCTTAGCGGGTGACACCTACGAGCAGTACTTC	many	TRBV7-9	TRBJ2-7	.
CASSPSPPDGTQYF	TGTGCCAGCAGTCCTAGCCCTCCTGACGGTACACAGTACTTT	.	TRBV6-5	TRBJ2-3	.
CGSSLGRGEWGVDEQFF	TGCGGCAGCAGCCTAGGTCGGGGGGAGTGGGGTGTCGATGAGCAGTTCTTC	.	TRBV11-3	TRBJ2-1	TRBD2
CASRWLEDTGELFF	TGTGCCAGCAGGTGGCTAGAGGACACCGGGGAGCTGTTTTTT	many	TRBV21-1	TRBJ2-2	.
CASSLESASVREQFF	TGTGCCAGTAGCTTAGAGAGCGCGAGTGTGAGAGAGCAGTTCTTC	.	TRBV11-2	TRBJ2-1	.
CVSSRTGGADNQPQHF	TGTGTCAGCAGTAGAACAGGGGGCGCGGACAATCAGCCCCAGCATTTT	.	TRBV2	TRBJ1-5	TRBD1
CASSYGGGVYEHYF	TGTGCCAGCAGTTACGGGGGGGGGGTTTACGAGCACTACTTC	.	TRBV6-6	TRBJ2-7	TRBD2
CASSYSGYSSYNEQFF	TGCGCCAGCAGCTATAGCGGGTATAGCTCCTACAATGAGCAGTTCTTC	many	TRBV5-1	TRBJ2-1	TRBD2
CNVEDRRSPYEQYF	TGCAACGTTGAAGACAGGAGATCACCCTACGAGCAGTACTTC	.	TRBV29-1	TRBJ2-7	.
CASSPNRGGWNTEAFF	TGTGCCAGCAGTCCCAACAGGGGTGGGTGGAACACTGAAGCTTTCTTT	many	TRBV14	TRBJ1-1	TRBD1
CAISESGTDNSPLHF	TGTGCCATCAGTGAGAGTGGGACCGATAATTCACCCCTCCACTTT	many	TRBV10-3	TRBJ1-6	.